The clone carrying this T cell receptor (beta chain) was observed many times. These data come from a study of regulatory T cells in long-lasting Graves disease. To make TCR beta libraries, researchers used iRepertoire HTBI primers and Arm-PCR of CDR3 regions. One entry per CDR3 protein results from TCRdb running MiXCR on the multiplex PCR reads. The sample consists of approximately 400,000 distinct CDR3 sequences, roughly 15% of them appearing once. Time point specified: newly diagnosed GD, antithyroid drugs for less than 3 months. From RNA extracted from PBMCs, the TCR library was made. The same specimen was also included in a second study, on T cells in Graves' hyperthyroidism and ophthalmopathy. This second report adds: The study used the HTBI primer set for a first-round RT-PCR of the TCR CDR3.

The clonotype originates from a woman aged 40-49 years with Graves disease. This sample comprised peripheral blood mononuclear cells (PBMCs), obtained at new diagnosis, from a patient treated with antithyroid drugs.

CDR3 loop: CASTQTPWGRDVRNTEAFF. DNA for the CDR3: TGTGCCAGCACTCAAACCCCCTGGGGCAGGGATGTCCGGAACACTGAAGCTTTCTTT. The chain combines TRBV27 with TRBJ1-1; possibly TRBD1 for D (5 bases). The CDR3 extends over 19 amino acids. The germline V gene encodes CDR1 MNHEY and CDR2 SMNVEV (reference sequence). Trimming took off 7 bases at V and 1 base at J, with 28 bases between the two ends.